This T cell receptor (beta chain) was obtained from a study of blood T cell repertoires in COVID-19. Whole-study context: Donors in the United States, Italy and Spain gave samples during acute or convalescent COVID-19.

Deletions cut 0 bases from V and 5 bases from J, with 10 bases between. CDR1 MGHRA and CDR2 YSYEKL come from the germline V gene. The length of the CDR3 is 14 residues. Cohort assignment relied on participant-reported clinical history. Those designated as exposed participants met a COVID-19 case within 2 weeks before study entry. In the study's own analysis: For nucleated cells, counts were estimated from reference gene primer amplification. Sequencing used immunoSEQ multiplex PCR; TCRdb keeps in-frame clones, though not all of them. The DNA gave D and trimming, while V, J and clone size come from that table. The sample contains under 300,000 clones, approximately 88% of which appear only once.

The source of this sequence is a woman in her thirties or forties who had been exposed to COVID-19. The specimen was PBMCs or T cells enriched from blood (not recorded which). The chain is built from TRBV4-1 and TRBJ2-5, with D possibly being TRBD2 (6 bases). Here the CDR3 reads CASSQDPGRETQYF. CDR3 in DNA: TGCGCCAGCAGCCAAGATCCGGGGAGGGAGACCCAGTACTTC.